A selection of T cell receptor beta chains follows, all from one sample in a study of technical replicates of blood from a few donors. Sequenced by immunoSEQ multiplex PCR; TCRdb stores in-frame clones only, minus some. The sample holds just over 55,000 clones; just under 95% are singletons and the top ten take 4.2%. The sequenced material came from PBMCs. The receptors were sampled from a human donor in good health. Some clones in this sample may be carry-over from other donors' samples. The CDR3 runs from the conserved cysteine through the conserved F or W. Each record gives: V gene, clone size, D gene, J gene, CDR3 protein, CDR3 DNA. A D gene is named only where the DNA matches it firmly. Rows may omit the clone size; those that give it use once, few, many or a size class.

V gene: TRBV19
clone size: NA
D gene: TRBD2
J gene: TRBJ2-7
CDR3 protein: CASSKTSGRASYEQYF
CDR3 DNA: TGTGCCAGTAGCAAAACTAGCGGGAGGGCCTCCTACGAGCAGTACTTC

V gene: TRBV2
clone size: NA
D gene: NA
J gene: TRBJ1-2
CDR3 protein: CASRLDMLAYGYTF
CDR3 DNA: TGTGCCAGCAGACTGGACATGCTAGCGTATGGCTACACCTTC

V gene: TRBV5-1
clone size: NA
D gene: TRBD1
J gene: TRBJ1-2
CDR3 protein: CASSSKDRESYGYTF
CDR3 DNA: TGCGCCAGCAGCAGCAAGGACAGGGAGAGCTATGGCTACACCTTC

V gene: TRBV23-1
clone size: NA
D gene: NA
J gene: TRBJ2-1
CDR3 protein: CASSRQGKLRGHNEQFF
CDR3 DNA: TGCGCCAGCAGTCGGCAGGGAAAGCTCAGGGGCCACAATGAGCAGTTCTTC

V gene: TRBV5-4
clone size: NA
D gene: TRBD1
J gene: TRBJ2-5
CDR3 protein: CASSPPGQLQETQYF
CDR3 DNA: TGTGCCAGCAGCCCGCCGGGACAGCTTCAAGAGACCCAGTACTTC

V gene: TRBV5-4
clone size: NA
D gene: NA
J gene: TRBJ2-7
CDR3 protein: CASTSGREPHEQYF
CDR3 DNA: TGTGCCAGCACCTCCGGACGGGAGCCACACGAGCAGTACTTC

V gene: TRBV6-1
clone size: few
D gene: TRBD1
J gene: TRBJ2-3
CDR3 protein: CASRGDRGNTDTQYF
CDR3 DNA: TGTGCCAGCAGAGGCGACAGGGGGAACACAGATACGCAGTATTTT

V gene: TRBV6-1
clone size: NA
D gene: TRBD1
J gene: TRBJ2-3
CDR3 protein: CATGTGNTDTQYF
CDR3 DNA: TGTGCAACCGGGACAGGAAACACAGATACGCAGTATTTT

V gene: TRBV5-6
clone size: NA
D gene: NA
J gene: TRBJ1-1
CDR3 protein: CASTLVGAGDTEAFF
CDR3 DNA: TGTGCCAGCACCCTGGTGGGGGCGGGGGACACTGAAGCTTTCTTT

V gene: TRBV7-8
clone size: NA
D gene: NA
J gene: TRBJ2-7
CDR3 protein: CASSLGRRGASYEQYF
CDR3 DNA: TGTGCCAGCAGCTTAGGTCGACGGGGGGCCTCCTACGAGCAGTACTTC

V gene: TRBV21-1
clone size: NA
D gene: NA
J gene: TRBJ1-1
CDR3 protein: CASSPGAPNTEAFF
CDR3 DNA: TGTGCCAGCAGCCCAGGGGCACCGAACACTGAAGCTTTCTTT

V gene: TRBV18
clone size: NA
D gene: NA
J gene: TRBJ2-7
CDR3 protein: CASSTGLPGEQYF
CDR3 DNA: TGTGCCAGCTCAACGGGACTCCCCGGCGAGCAGTACTTC

V gene: TRBV6-6
clone size: NA
D gene: TRBD1
J gene: TRBJ2-7
CDR3 protein: CASSYGGQGSYEQYF
CDR3 DNA: TGTGCCAGCAGTTACGGGGGACAGGGTTCCTACGAGCAGTACTTC

V gene: TRBV5-4
clone size: NA
D gene: TRBD1
J gene: TRBJ2-1
CDR3 protein: CASSRDRSTYNEQFF
CDR3 DNA: TGTGCCAGCAGCCGGGACAGGAGTACCTACAATGAGCAGTTCTTC

V gene: TRBV2
clone size: NA
D gene: NA
J gene: TRBJ2-3
CDR3 protein: CASSGQGSDTQYF
CDR3 DNA: TGTGCCAGCAGTGGCCAGGGCTCAGATACGCAGTATTTT

V gene: TRBV4-1
clone size: NA
D gene: NA
J gene: TRBJ1-2
CDR3 protein: CASSQLSHPDTNYGYTF
CDR3 DNA: TGCGCCAGCAGCCAGTTGTCCCATCCGGACACTAACTATGGCTACACCTTC

V gene: TRBV6-1
clone size: NA
D gene: NA
J gene: TRBJ1-5
CDR3 protein: CASSETGGTQPQHF
CDR3 DNA: TGTGCCAGCAGTGAGACTGGGGGGACCCAGCCCCAGCATTTT

V gene: TRBV2
clone size: NA
D gene: TRBD2
J gene: TRBJ2-5
CDR3 protein: CASSEAIRLARYF
CDR3 DNA: TGTGCCAGCAGTGAAGCCATAAGACTAGCCCGGTACTTC

V gene: TRBV7-3
clone size: NA
D gene: NA
J gene: TRBJ2-1
CDR3 protein: CASSLTGAASYNEQFF
CDR3 DNA: TGTGCCAGCAGCTTAACAGGGGCTGCCTCCTACAATGAGCAGTTCTTC

V gene: TRBV6-5
clone size: NA
D gene: TRBD2
J gene: TRBJ2-7
CDR3 protein: CASSYRGLAGSYEQYF
CDR3 DNA: TGTGCCAGCAGTTACCGGGGACTAGCGGGGTCCTACGAGCAGTACTTC

V gene: TRBV6-5
clone size: NA
D gene: NA
J gene: TRBJ1-3
CDR3 protein: CASSADFSSGNTIYF
CDR3 DNA: TGTGCCAGCAGCGCTGACTTCTCCTCTGGAAACACCATATATTTT

V gene: TRBV4-3
clone size: NA
D gene: NA
J gene: TRBJ2-3
CDR3 protein: CASSQGTAITDTQYF
CDR3 DNA: TGCGCCAGCAGCCAAGGGACAGCTATCACAGATACGCAGTATTTT

V gene: TRBV5-1
clone size: NA
D gene: NA
J gene: TRBJ2-2
CDR3 protein: CASSSGTLATNTGELFF
CDR3 DNA: TGCGCCAGCAGCTCGGGTACGCTAGCGACAAACACCGGGGAGCTGTTTTTT

V gene: TRBV7-8
clone size: NA
D gene: TRBD1
J gene: TRBJ1-5
CDR3 protein: CASSRTGGSVQPQHF
CDR3 DNA: TGTGCCAGCAGCCGGACAGGGGGCTCGGTCCAGCCCCAGCATTTT

V gene: TRBV29-1
clone size: NA
D gene: TRBD1
J gene: TRBJ2-5
CDR3 protein: CSARPSGGAGETQYF
CDR3 DNA: TGCAGCGCCAGACCGTCAGGGGGCGCGGGGGAGACCCAGTACTTC

V gene: TRBV2
clone size: NA
D gene: TRBD1
J gene: TRBJ2-5
CDR3 protein: CASRPLTGKETQYF
CDR3 DNA: TGTGCCAGCAGACCATTGACAGGGAAAGAGACCCAGTACTTC

V gene: TRBV13
clone size: NA
D gene: TRBD2
J gene: TRBJ2-2
CDR3 protein: CASCRTSGRAGELFF
CDR3 DNA: TGTGCCAGCTGTCGGACTAGCGGGAGGGCCGGGGAGCTGTTTTTT

V gene: TRBV5-1
clone size: NA
D gene: NA
J gene: TRBJ1-1
CDR3 protein: CASSLAGNTEAFF
CDR3 DNA: TGCGCCAGCAGCTTAGCAGGGAACACTGAAGCTTTCTTT

V gene: TRBV6-6
clone size: NA
D gene: NA
J gene: TRBJ1-1
CDR3 protein: CASSSSGNTEAFF
CDR3 DNA: TGTGCCAGCAGTTCCTCCGGGAACACTGAAGCTTTCTTT

V gene: TRBV4-3
clone size: few
D gene: NA
J gene: TRBJ2-7
CDR3 protein: CASSQVEGEPYEQYF
CDR3 DNA: TGCGCCAGCAGCCAAGTTGAGGGAGAACCCTACGAGCAGTACTTC

V gene: TRBV23-1
clone size: NA
D gene: NA
J gene: TRBJ2-5
CDR3 protein: CASSQPTVQETQYF
CDR3 DNA: TGCGCCAGCAGTCAACCGACAGTCCAAGAGACCCAGTACTTC

V gene: TRBV6-1
clone size: NA
D gene: NA
J gene: TRBJ1-4
CDR3 protein: CATQEVYNEKLFF
CDR3 DNA: TGTGCCACCCAGGAGGTCTATAATGAAAAACTGTTTTTT

V gene: TRBV5-1
clone size: NA
D gene: NA
J gene: TRBJ1-1
CDR3 protein: CASSLGQTNTEAFF
CDR3 DNA: TGCGCCAGCAGCTTGGGACAAACGAACACTGAAGCTTTCTTT

V gene: TRBV7-9
clone size: once
D gene: TRBD2
J gene: TRBJ2-7
CDR3 protein: CASSSAAGGSYEQYF
CDR3 DNA: TGTGCCAGCAGCTCAGCCGCGGGGGGGTCCTACGAGCAGTACTTC

V gene: TRBV7-2
clone size: NA
D gene: TRBD1
J gene: TRBJ1-2
CDR3 protein: CASSSSGTGELYGYTF
CDR3 DNA: TGTGCCAGCAGCTCTTCCGGGACAGGCGAACTCTATGGCTACACCTTC

V gene: TRBV7-3
clone size: NA
D gene: NA
J gene: TRBJ2-1
CDR3 protein: CASSSAGGEQFF
CDR3 DNA: TGTGCCAGCAGCTCAGCCGGCGGTGAGCAGTTCTTC

V gene: TRBV5-1
clone size: few
D gene: TRBD2
J gene: TRBJ2-3
CDR3 protein: CASSLISGEPYTQYF
CDR3 DNA: TGCGCCAGCAGCTTGATTAGCGGGGAACCTTATACGCAGTATTTT

V gene: TRBV9
clone size: once
D gene: NA
J gene: TRBJ2-2
CDR3 protein: CASSVAEGGIHTGELFF
CDR3 DNA: TGTGCCAGCAGCGTAGCTGAAGGAGGGATTCACACCGGGGAGCTGTTTTTT

V gene: TRBV18
clone size: NA
D gene: TRBD1
J gene: TRBJ1-1
CDR3 protein: CASSRGTGISEAFF
CDR3 DNA: TGTGCCAGCTCCCGAGGGACAGGAATATCCGAAGCTTTCTTT

V gene: TRBV6-5
clone size: NA
D gene: NA
J gene: TRBJ2-5
CDR3 protein: CASSQGAEETQYF
CDR3 DNA: TGTGCCAGCAGCCAAGGGGCAGAAGAGACCCAGTACTTC

V gene: TRBV6-1
clone size: NA
D gene: TRBD2
J gene: TRBJ2-2
CDR3 protein: CASSEGGGETGELFF
CDR3 DNA: TGTGCCAGCAGTGAAGGGGGGGGAGAAACCGGGGAGCTGTTTTTT

V gene: TRBV9
clone size: NA
D gene: TRBD1
J gene: TRBJ2-6
CDR3 protein: CASSVVAGTGESGANVLTF
CDR3 DNA: TGTGCCAGCAGCGTAGTAGCCGGGACAGGGGAGTCTGGGGCCAACGTCCTGACTTTC

V gene: TRBV2
clone size: NA
D gene: NA
J gene: TRBJ2-1
CDR3 protein: CASSGGRGGIDEQFF
CDR3 DNA: TGTGCCAGCAGTGGAGGCAGGGGCGGTATCGATGAGCAGTTCTTC